The next 10 T cell receptor beta chains were all read from a single sample in a study of T cell repertoires in cytomegalovirus infection. A single record per CDR3 protein comes from TCRdb applying MiXCR to the reads. The sample comprises some 180,000 distinct CDR3 sequences, about 15% of which are singletons, and approximately 25% rests with the top ten. The specimen sequenced was CD8+ T cells from PBMCs. These receptors were taken from a human donor in good health (CMV status not recorded). Some clones in this sample may be carry-over from other donors' samples.

This clonotype was seen only a few times. The rearrangement links TRBV7-2 to TRBJ1-2; D remains ambiguous. Trimming cost V 5 bases and J 4 bases, with 17 bases left between them. CDR3 length: 15 amino acids. CDR1 and CDR2 (germline): SGHTA, FQGNSA. The CDR3: CASSPLETAIYGYTF. CDR3 coding DNA: TGTGCCAGCAGCCCTCTAGAGACCGCGATCTATGGCTACACCTTC.

This clonotype has only a few counts. The chain uses TRBV4-1 and TRBJ1-1, with D possibly TRBD1 on 6 matching bases. Germline CDR1 is MGHRA and CDR2 is YSYEKL. The CDR3 has 14 amino acids. V lost 4 bases and J 1 base, leaving 10 bases between the germline ends. CDR3 nucleotides: TGCGCCAGCAGCCTGTTACAGGGGAACACTGAAGCTTTCTTT. Its translation: CASSLLQGNTEAFF.

This clonotype was counted between two and nine times. The genes are TRBV29-1 and TRBJ2-7; 7 bases map to TRBD1. Germline values: CDR1 SQVTM, CDR2 ANQGSEA. The V segment lost 6 bases and the J segment 1 base; nucleotides outside the gene matches: 6. This CDR3 has 13 amino acids. CDR3 loop: CSVRQGQSYEQYF. The CDR3 DNA reads TGCAGCGTCAGACAGGGTCAGTCCTACGAGCAGTACTTC.

This clonotype was picked up a small number of times. V usage is TRBV29-1 and J usage is TRBJ1-2, with D uncertain. Germline V gene sequence: CDR1 SQVTM, CDR2 ANQGSEA. CDR3 length equals 13 residues. V was clipped by 3 bases and J by 3 bases, with 11 bases between them. The chain's CDR3 is CSVELGIDYGYTF. The CDR3 DNA reads TGCAGCGTTGAGTTGGGGATCGACTATGGCTACACCTTC.

This clonotype was picked up a small number of times. This chain uses TRBV20-1 with TRBJ2-1; D may match TRBD1 or TRBD2 (5 bases each). The CDR3 length is 13 residues. V lost 3 bases to trimming and J lost 6 bases, with 12 bases between them. Germline V gene lookup returns CDR1 DFQATT and CDR2 SNEGSKA (reference sequence). The CDR3 nucleotides read TGCAGTGCTAGGACCCGGGACCTCAATGAGCAGTTCTTC. It translates to CSARTRDLNEQFF.

In this sample, this clonotype turned up a few times. The chain joins TRBV15 to TRBJ2-1; TRBD2 matches at 7 bases. The CDR3 runs 16 residues. V lost 0 bases to trimming and J lost 3 bases; unmatched junction nucleotides: 5. Germline V lookup: CDR1 LNHNV, CDR2 YYDKDF (reference sequence). CDR3 nucleotides: TGTGCCACCAGCAGAGATAGAAGCGGGGACTACAATGAGCAGTTCTTC. Translation gives CATSRDRSGDYNEQFF.

This clonotype came up once. The chain uses TRBV7-6 and TRBJ1-1; the match to TRBD1 covers 10 bases. J was trimmed by 1 base and V by 2 bases; bases with no gene match: 4. This CDR3 is 16 amino acids long. Germline V gene lookup returns CDR1 SGHVS and CDR2 FNYEAQ. In DNA form, the CDR3 reads TGTGCCAGCAGCTTATCCAGGACAGGGGGGAACACTGAAGCTTTCTTT. Translating gives CASSLSRTGGNTEAFF. The complete variable domain, with remaining parts taken from reference TRBV7-6 and TRBJ1-1, reads GAGVSQSPRYKVTKRGQDVALRCDPISGHVSLYWYRQALGQGPEFLTYFNYEAQQDKSGLPNDRFSAERPEGSISTLTIQRTEQRDSAMYRCASSLSRTGGNTEAFFGQGTRLTVV.

The V and J genes are TRBV6-1 and TRBJ2-7; possible D gene TRBD1, 5 bases. CDR3 size: 13 residues. Germline CDR1 and CDR2: MNHNS and SASEGT. V was cut by 6 bases and J by 5 bases, with 14 bases left in between. The chain's CDR3 is CASRASPRDEQYF. CDR3 sequence (DNA): TGTGCCAGCAGGGCAAGCCCCAGGGACGAGCAGTACTTC.

This clonotype occurred once. This rearrangement joins TRBV10-1 to TRBJ2-1; no clear D gene. Trimming removed 3 bases at V and 7 bases at J, with 4 bases between. CDR1 is WNHNN, CDR2 SYGVQD, per germline (reference sequence). The CDR3 is made up of 11 amino acids. In DNA form, the CDR3 reads TGCGCCAGCAGTGATTCGAATGAGCAGTTCTTC. The encoded protein is CASSDSNEQFF.

This clonotype was seen a handful of times. The chain couples TRBV29-1 to TRBJ2-3; no definite D call. The CDR3 length is 11 residues. Trimming stripped 3 bases from V and 0 bases from J, with 1 base between. The germline gives CDR1 SQVTM, CDR2 ANQGSEA. CDR3 nucleotides: TGCAGCGTTGACAGCACAGATACGCAGTATTTT. Its translation is CSVDSTDTQYF.